This T cell receptor (beta chain) was sequenced in a study of graft-versus-host responses after intestinal transplantation. Using immunoSEQ multiplex PCR, the repertoire was profiled, and TCRdb retains in-frame clones only, with some absent. Of 9,900 or so clones in the sample, approximately 31% were seen once. Irradiated, violet-dye-labeled stimulators (approximately 200,000) were plated alongside approximately 200,000 CFSE-labeled responders. CD3+CD4+ and CD3+CD8+ responders that were proliferating and CFSE-low were sorted post-reaction. V dropped 4 bases and J dropped 11; count of bases not matched to a gene: 8. The V gene's germline CDR1 is LGHNA and CDR2 YNFKEQ. This CDR3 spans 13 amino acids.

The chain combines TRBV4-2 with TRBJ2-7, with 10 bases identical to TRBD1. The source of this sequence is a human patient who was an organ donor for intestinal transplantation. Sample: alloreactive CD4+ T cells from a mixed lymphocyte reaction culture, taken before transplantation. Sample subset: CFSE-low proliferating T cells sorted from roughly 6-day pre-transplant mixed lymphocyte reaction (GvH or HvG direction). The CDR3 spells CASSLTGQGTEYF. For the CDR3, the DNA is TGTGCCAGCAGCCTTACGGGACAGGGGACGGAGTACTTC.